This T cell receptor (beta chain) was observed in a study of shared clonotypes between healthy human individuals. The table came from immunoSEQ multiplex PCR; TCRdb's copy has only in-frame clones and leaves some out. The data contain about 2.4 million clones, 93% of them singletons. This receptor was identified in a man younger than 35 in good health. Some clones in this sample may be carry-over from other donors' samples. The specimen sequenced was naive CD4+ T cells from PBMCs. Specified subset: CD45RA+ positively selected.

This CDR3 is CARSQFRLKSSYNEQFF. The CDR3 DNA sequence: TGTGCCAGAAGCCAATTTCGACTGAAGAGCTCCTACAATGAGCAGTTCTTC. The rearrangement joins TRBV5-3 to TRBJ2-1; D unresolved. TRBV5-3 is an ORF, with its function uncertain. CDR3 length equals 17 residues. Between the trimmed V and J ends, which lost 4 bases and 0 bases, there was a span of 17 bases.